The 10 T cell receptor beta chains below come from one sample, sequenced in a study of blood T cell repertoires in COVID-19 (TCRdb year 2020). The method behind the library was the immunoSEQ multiplex PCR assay. TCRdb obtained this table from immuneACCESS and retained in-frame rearrangements with V and J assigned. These tables miss some clones; where compared with another copy, unresolved V genes account for less than half of the shortfall, and the remainder is unexplained. The sample records fewer than 150,000 clones, approximately 87% of which are singletons. The top ten constitute roughly 3.9% of the sample. Sequenced: PBMCs or T cells enriched from blood (not recorded which). The receptor set was obtained from a middle-aged man in a cohort exposed to, infected with or recovered from COVID-19 (not recorded which).

This clone was picked up one time. V is TRBV11-2 and J is TRBJ2-7; 10 bases line up with TRBD2. The CDR3 length is 16 residues. Germline V CDR1 and CDR2: SGHAT, FQNNGV. J was trimmed by 4 bases and V by 4 bases; bases with no gene match: 10. CDR3 DNA: TGTGCCAGCAGCTCCCTTCTAGCGGGGGACCTATACGAGCAGTACTTC. It specifies CASSSLLAGDLYEQYF.

The rearrangement joins TRBV6-5 to TRBJ2-2; D remains ambiguous. The CDR3 loop spans 15 amino acids. CDR1 is MNHEY, CDR2 SVGAGI, per germline. Trimming left V 6 bases short and J 2 bases short, with 13 bases between. The CDR3 protein is CASSRPSLNTGELFF. CDR3 nucleotide sequence: TGTGCCAGCAGCCGCCCGTCGCTAAACACCGGGGAGCTGTTTTTT.

CDR3 nucleotides: TGTGCCAGTAGCGGACTCGGAGGAGGAAACACCATATATTTT. This encodes CASSGLGGGNTIYF. The chain links TRBV19 to TRBJ1-3; no definite D call. CDR3 length equals 14 residues. Trimming removed 6 bases at V and 4 bases at J, with 13 bases between. From germline, CDR1 is LNHDA and CDR2 SQIVND (reference sequence).

The V call is TRBV7-9, the J call TRBJ1-4; D call uncertain. The CDR3 covers 14 residues. Germline V gene lookup returns CDR1 SEHNR and CDR2 FQNEAQ (reference sequence). Trimming took 3 bases from V and 4 from J, leaving 9 bases between them. The CDR3 region has the DNA TGTGCCAGCAGCTTTTTCAGAAGTAATGAAAAACTGTTTTTT. Translation gives CASSFFRSNEKLFF.

Comment on this clone: A junction boundary mismatches the germline segment, possibly from a read error. The genes are TRBV5-8 and TRBJ1-2; 7 positions agree with TRBD1. CDR3 length: 12 residues. CDR1 and CDR2 from the germline V gene are SGHTS and YDEGEE. This CDR3 reads CASSLQGGRWSF. In DNA form, the CDR3 reads TGTGCCAGCAGCCTCCAGGGGGGCCGATGGTCCTTC. The full variable domain, completed using reference TRBV5-8 and TRBJ1-2, is EAGVTQSPTHLIKTRGQQATLRCSPISGHTSVYWYQQALGLGLQFLLWYDEGEERNRGNFPPRFSGRQFPNYSSELNVNALELEDSALYLCASSLQGGRWSFGSGTRLTVV.

V is TRBV30 and J is TRBJ1-2, with 7 bases that match TRBD1. V was clipped by 1 base and J by 4 bases; unmatched bases: 6. CDR1 is GTSNPN, CDR2 SVGIG, per germline (reference sequence). The length of the CDR3 is 14 residues. CDR3 amino acids: CAWSGQGGFYGYTF. The CDR3 nucleotides are TGTGCCTGGAGTGGCCAGGGGGGATTCTATGGCTACACCTTC.

The J gene is TRBJ2-4, the V gene TRBV5-4; 9 nucleotides align to TRBD2. Germline V gene lookup returns CDR1 SGHNT and CDR2 YYREEE (reference sequence). V shed 2 bases, J shed 1 base, and the junction held 10 bases outside the gene matches. This CDR3 is 18 amino acids long. CDR3 loop: CASSLSGRWVRAKNIQYF. CDR3 nucleotides: TGTGCCAGCAGCTTAAGCGGGAGGTGGGTAAGGGCCAAAAACATTCAGTACTTC.

This chain links TRBV6-2 or TRBV6-3 with TRBJ2-5; D gene ambiguous. The CDR3 loop spans 12 amino acids. Germline CDR1 reads MNHEY; CDR2 reads SVGEGT. V gave up 0 bases and J gave up 7 bases, with 6 bases separating them. Here the CDR3 reads CASSYSSRTQYF. The CDR3 DNA reads as TGTGCCAGCAGTTACTCGTCGAGGACCCAGTACTTC.

The J gene is TRBJ1-2, the V gene TRBV19, with a possible D match to TRBD1 (5 bases). The V gene's germline CDR1 is LNHDA and CDR2 SQIVND (reference sequence). The V and J ends lost 5 bases and 0 bases respectively, with 22 bases between them. The CDR3 sequence is 18 residues long. CDR3 in amino acids: CASSPTQGTRLANYGYTF. The CDR3, as DNA: TGTGCCAGTAGTCCCACCCAGGGTACAAGATTAGCTAACTATGGCTACACCTTC.

The rearrangement links TRBV30 to TRBJ1-4, with 7 bases that match TRBD1. Germline lookup yields CDR1 GTSNPN and CDR2 SVGIG (reference sequence). V shed 2 bases and J 5 bases; nucleotides not matched to a gene: 8. This CDR3 contains 15 residues. DNA for the CDR3: TGTGCCTGGAGTACAGGGGTCGGGGGAAATGAAAAACTGTTTTTT. This translates into CAWSTGVGGNEKLFF.